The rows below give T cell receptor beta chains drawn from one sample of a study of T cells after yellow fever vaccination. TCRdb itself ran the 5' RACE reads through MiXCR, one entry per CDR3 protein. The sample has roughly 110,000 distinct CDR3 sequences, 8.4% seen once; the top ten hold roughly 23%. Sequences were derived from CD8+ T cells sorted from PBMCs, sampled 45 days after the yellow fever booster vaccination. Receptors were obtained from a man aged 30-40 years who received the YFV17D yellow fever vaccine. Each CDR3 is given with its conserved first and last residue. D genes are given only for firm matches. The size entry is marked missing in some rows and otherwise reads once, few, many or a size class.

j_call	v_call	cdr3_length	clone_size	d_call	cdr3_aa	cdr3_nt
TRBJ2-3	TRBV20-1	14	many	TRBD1	CSARGQGAQDTQYF	TGCAGTGCTAGAGGTCAGGGGGCCCAAGATACGCAGTATTTT
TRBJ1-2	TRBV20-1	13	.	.	CSAPPRANYGYTF	TGCAGTGCTCCTCCCAGGGCTAACTATGGCTACACCTTC
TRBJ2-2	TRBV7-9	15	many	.	CASSGGGMNTGELFF	TGTGCCAGCAGCGGTGGGGGCATGAACACCGGGGAGCTGTTTTTT
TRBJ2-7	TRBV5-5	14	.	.	CASSSRPAVYEQYF	TGTGCCAGCAGCTCCCGTCCAGCGGTCTACGAGCAGTACTTC
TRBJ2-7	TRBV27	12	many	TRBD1	CASRTGFFEQYF	TGTGCCAGTCGGACAGGGTTCTTCGAGCAGTACTTC
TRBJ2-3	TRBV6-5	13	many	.	CASSYSLTDTQYF	TGTGCCAGCAGTTACTCGCTCACAGATACGCAGTATTTT
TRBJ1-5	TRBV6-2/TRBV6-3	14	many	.	CASSPGGAGQPQHF	TGTGCCAGCAGTCCCGGGGGGGCTGGGCAGCCCCAGCATTTT
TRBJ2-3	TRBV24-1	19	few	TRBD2	CATSDPQAPGLAEGDTQYF	TGTGCCACCAGTGACCCTCAGGCCCCGGGACTAGCGGAAGGGGATACGCAGTATTTT
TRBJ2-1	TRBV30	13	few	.	CAWSANPGTGQFF	TGTGCCTGGAGTGCGAACCCCGGGACCGGACAGTTCTTC
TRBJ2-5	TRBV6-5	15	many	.	CASTPDAGSGETQYF	TGTGCCAGCACCCCAGATGCCGGCAGCGGAGAGACCCAGTACTTC
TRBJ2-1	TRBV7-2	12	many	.	CASSLMGDEQFF	TGTGCCAGCAGCTTAATGGGAGATGAGCAGTTCTTC
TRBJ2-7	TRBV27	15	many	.	CASSLNPQPSYEQYF	TGTGCCAGCAGTCTCAACCCTCAGCCCTCCTACGAGCAGTACTTC
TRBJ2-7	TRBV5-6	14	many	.	CASSLGGSYYEQYF	TGTGCCAGCAGCTTGGGTGGGAGTTACTACGAGCAGTACTTC
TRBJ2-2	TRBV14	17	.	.	CASSQDLGRLSTGELFF	TGTGCCAGCAGCCAAGATTTGGGCAGGTTGTCTACCGGGGAGCTGTTTTTT
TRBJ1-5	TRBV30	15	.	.	CAWSVGTVSNQPQHF	TGTGCCTGGAGTGTAGGGACGGTTAGCAATCAGCCCCAGCATTTT
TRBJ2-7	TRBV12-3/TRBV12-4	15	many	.	CASSPGQIPLYEQYF	TGTGCCAGCAGTCCCGGGCAAATCCCCCTCTACGAGCAGTACTTC
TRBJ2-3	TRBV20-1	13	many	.	CSAEAIIEKLGYF	TGCAGTGCGGAAGCGATAATAGAGAAGTTGGGGTATTTT
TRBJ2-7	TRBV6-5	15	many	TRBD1	CASSHFGQGGYEQYF	TGTGCCAGCAGTCACTTTGGACAGGGAGGCTACGAGCAGTACTTC
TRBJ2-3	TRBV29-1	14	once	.	CSSDPPQGGDTQYF	TGCAGCTCCGACCCCCCCCAGGGGGGAGATACGCAGTATTTT
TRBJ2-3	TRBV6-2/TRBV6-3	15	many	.	CASILLPGQRDTQYF	TGTGCCAGCATTCTTCTCCCCGGACAACGGGATACGCAGTATTTT
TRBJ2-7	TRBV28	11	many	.	CASSGAPEQYF	TGTGCCAGCAGTGGAGCCCCCGAGCAGTACTTC
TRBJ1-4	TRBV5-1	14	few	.	CASSLVGIGEKLFF	TGCGCCAGCAGCTTGGTAGGAATAGGGGAAAAACTGTTTTTT
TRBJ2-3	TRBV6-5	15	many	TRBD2	CASSYQRESGDTQYF	TGTGCCAGCAGTTATCAGCGGGAGTCCGGAGATACGCAGTATTTT
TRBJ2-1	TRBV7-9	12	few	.	CASNPSYNEQFF	TGTGCCTCAAACCCATCCTACAATGAGCAGTTCTTC
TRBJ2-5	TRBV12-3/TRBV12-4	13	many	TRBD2	CASGTGGQETQYF	TGTGCCAGCGGTACGGGGGGCCAAGAGACCCAGTACTTC
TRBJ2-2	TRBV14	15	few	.	CASSQVEGYTGELFF	TGTGCCAGCAGCCAGGTGGAGGGATACACCGGGGAGCTGTTTTTT
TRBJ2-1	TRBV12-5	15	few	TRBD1	CASGLVQGQRHEQFF	TGTGCTAGTGGTTTGGTACAGGGGCAAAGACACGAGCAGTTCTTC
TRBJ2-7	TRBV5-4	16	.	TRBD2	CASSLSVGLQAYEQYF	TGTGCCAGCAGCTTGAGCGTGGGACTACAGGCCTACGAGCAGTACTTC
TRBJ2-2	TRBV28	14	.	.	CASSLGRKTGELFF	TGTGCCAGCAGTTTAGGGCGGAAGACCGGGGAGCTGTTTTTT
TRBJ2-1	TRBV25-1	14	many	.	CASGLAANYNEQFF	TGTGCCAGCGGATTGGCAGCCAACTACAATGAGCAGTTCTTC
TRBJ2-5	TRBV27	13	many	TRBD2	CASRLAGEETQYF	TGTGCCAGCAGACTAGCGGGAGAAGAGACCCAGTACTTC
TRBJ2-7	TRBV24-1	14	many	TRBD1	CAVASTGNVDEQYF	TGTGCCGTCGCTTCGACAGGGAATGTCGACGAGCAGTACTTC
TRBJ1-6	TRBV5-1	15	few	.	CASSFSSGSNSPLHF	TGCGCCAGCAGCTTTTCTTCAGGGTCTAATTCACCCCTCCACTTT
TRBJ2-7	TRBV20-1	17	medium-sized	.	CSARRLVPMLDAYEQYF	TGCAGTGCTCGACGCCTTGTACCAATGCTCGACGCCTACGAGCAGTACTTC
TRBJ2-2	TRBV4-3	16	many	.	CASSQDSGYNTGELFF	TGCGCCAGCAGCCAAGATTCGGGATACAACACCGGGGAGCTGTTTTTT
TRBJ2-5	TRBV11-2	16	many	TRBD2	CASSLSLAGATETQYF	TGTGCCAGCAGCTTATCGTTAGCGGGAGCAACGGAGACCCAGTACTTC
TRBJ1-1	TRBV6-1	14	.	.	CASNVGVGNTEAFF	TGTGCCAGCAACGTAGGGGTCGGGAACACTGAAGCTTTCTTT
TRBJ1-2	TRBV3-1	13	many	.	CASSLGPFWGYTF	TGTGCCAGCAGCCTCGGACCCTTCTGGGGCTACACCTTC
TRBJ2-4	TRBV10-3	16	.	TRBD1	CAISESQGVAKNIQYF	TGTGCCATCAGTGAGTCGCAGGGGGTAGCCAAAAACATTCAGTACTTC
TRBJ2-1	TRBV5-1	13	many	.	CASSFQSYNEQFF	TGCGCCAGCAGCTTTCAGTCCTACAATGAGCAGTTCTTC
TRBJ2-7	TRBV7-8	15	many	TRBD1	CASSTEGTGGDEQYF	TGTGCCAGCAGCACCGAAGGGACAGGGGGAGACGAGCAGTACTTC
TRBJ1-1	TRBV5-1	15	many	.	CASSSQTGLDTEAFF	TGCGCCAGCAGCTCCCAGACAGGCTTGGACACTGAAGCTTTCTTT
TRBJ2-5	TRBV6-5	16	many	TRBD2	CASSYVTAGALETQYF	TGTGCCAGCAGTTACGTAACAGCGGGAGCACTTGAGACCCAGTACTTC
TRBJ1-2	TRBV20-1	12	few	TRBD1	CSARGTEGGYTF	TGCAGTGCTAGGGGGACAGAGGGGGGCTACACCTTC
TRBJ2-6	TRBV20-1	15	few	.	CSANSGLAGANVLTF	TGCAGTGCTAACTCGGGTCTAGCCGGGGCCAACGTCCTGACTTTC
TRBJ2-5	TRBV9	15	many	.	CASSPGGIRRETQYF	TGTGCCAGCAGCCCCGGCGGGATTAGGAGAGAGACCCAGTACTTC
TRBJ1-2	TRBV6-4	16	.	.	CASRGEQGPRNYGYTF	TGTGCCAGCAGGGGGGAACAGGGTCCAAGGAACTATGGCTACACCTTC
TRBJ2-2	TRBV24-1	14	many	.	CATSLQGSAGELFF	TGTGCCACGTCGCTCCAGGGGTCTGCCGGGGAGCTGTTTTTT
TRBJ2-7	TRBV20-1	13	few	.	CSARQADLYEQYF	TGCAGTGCTAGACAGGCGGACCTCTACGAGCAGTACTTC
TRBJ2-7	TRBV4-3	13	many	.	CASSQALTYEQYF	TGCGCCAGCAGCCAAGCGTTAACCTACGAGCAGTACTTC
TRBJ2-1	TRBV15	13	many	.	CATSTGTGNEQFF	TGTGCCACCAGCACCGGGACTGGCAATGAGCAGTTCTTC
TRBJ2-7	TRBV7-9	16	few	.	CASSLSLGLTHYEQYF	TGTGCCAGCAGCCTCTCTTTAGGCCTAACCCACTACGAGCAGTACTTC
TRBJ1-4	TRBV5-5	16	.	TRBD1	CASSLGSWTGREKLFF	TGTGCCAGCAGCTTGGGTTCGTGGACAGGGCGGGAAAAACTGTTTTTT
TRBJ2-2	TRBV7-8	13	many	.	CASIAGGTGELFF	TGTGCCAGCATAGCAGGCGGCACCGGGGAGCTGTTTTTT
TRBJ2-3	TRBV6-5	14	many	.	CASSYGRGTDTQYF	TGTGCCAGCAGTTATGGTCGGGGCACAGATACGCAGTATTTT
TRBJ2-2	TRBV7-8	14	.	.	CASSLVFGFRELFF	TGTGCCAGCAGCTTAGTGTTCGGGTTCCGGGAGCTGTTTTTT
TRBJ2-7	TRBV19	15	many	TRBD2	CASSQGASGSYEQYF	TGTGCCAGTAGCCAGGGGGCTAGCGGGAGTTACGAGCAGTACTTC
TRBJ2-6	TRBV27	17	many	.	CASARQEFIPGANVLTF	TGTGCCAGCGCCCGACAGGAATTCATACCTGGGGCCAACGTCCTGACTTTC